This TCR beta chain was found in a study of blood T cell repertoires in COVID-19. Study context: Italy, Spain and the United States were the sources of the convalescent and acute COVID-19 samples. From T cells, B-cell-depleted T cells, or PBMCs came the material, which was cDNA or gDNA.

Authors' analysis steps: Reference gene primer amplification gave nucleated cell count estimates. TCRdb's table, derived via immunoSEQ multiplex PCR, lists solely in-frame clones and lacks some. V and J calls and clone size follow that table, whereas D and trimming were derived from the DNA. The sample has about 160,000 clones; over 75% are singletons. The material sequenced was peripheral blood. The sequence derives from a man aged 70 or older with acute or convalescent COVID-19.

Here the CDR3 reads CASSEYRYTQYF. In DNA form, the CDR3 reads TGTGCCAGCAGTGAATACAGGTATACGCAGTATTTT. V is TRBV6-1 and J is TRBJ2-3; the D gene is possibly TRBD1 (5 bases). The V end lost 2 bases, the J end lost 7 bases, and 7 bases lay between the germline ends. This CDR3 region has 12 residues. Germline V gives CDR1 MNHNS, CDR2 SASEGT.